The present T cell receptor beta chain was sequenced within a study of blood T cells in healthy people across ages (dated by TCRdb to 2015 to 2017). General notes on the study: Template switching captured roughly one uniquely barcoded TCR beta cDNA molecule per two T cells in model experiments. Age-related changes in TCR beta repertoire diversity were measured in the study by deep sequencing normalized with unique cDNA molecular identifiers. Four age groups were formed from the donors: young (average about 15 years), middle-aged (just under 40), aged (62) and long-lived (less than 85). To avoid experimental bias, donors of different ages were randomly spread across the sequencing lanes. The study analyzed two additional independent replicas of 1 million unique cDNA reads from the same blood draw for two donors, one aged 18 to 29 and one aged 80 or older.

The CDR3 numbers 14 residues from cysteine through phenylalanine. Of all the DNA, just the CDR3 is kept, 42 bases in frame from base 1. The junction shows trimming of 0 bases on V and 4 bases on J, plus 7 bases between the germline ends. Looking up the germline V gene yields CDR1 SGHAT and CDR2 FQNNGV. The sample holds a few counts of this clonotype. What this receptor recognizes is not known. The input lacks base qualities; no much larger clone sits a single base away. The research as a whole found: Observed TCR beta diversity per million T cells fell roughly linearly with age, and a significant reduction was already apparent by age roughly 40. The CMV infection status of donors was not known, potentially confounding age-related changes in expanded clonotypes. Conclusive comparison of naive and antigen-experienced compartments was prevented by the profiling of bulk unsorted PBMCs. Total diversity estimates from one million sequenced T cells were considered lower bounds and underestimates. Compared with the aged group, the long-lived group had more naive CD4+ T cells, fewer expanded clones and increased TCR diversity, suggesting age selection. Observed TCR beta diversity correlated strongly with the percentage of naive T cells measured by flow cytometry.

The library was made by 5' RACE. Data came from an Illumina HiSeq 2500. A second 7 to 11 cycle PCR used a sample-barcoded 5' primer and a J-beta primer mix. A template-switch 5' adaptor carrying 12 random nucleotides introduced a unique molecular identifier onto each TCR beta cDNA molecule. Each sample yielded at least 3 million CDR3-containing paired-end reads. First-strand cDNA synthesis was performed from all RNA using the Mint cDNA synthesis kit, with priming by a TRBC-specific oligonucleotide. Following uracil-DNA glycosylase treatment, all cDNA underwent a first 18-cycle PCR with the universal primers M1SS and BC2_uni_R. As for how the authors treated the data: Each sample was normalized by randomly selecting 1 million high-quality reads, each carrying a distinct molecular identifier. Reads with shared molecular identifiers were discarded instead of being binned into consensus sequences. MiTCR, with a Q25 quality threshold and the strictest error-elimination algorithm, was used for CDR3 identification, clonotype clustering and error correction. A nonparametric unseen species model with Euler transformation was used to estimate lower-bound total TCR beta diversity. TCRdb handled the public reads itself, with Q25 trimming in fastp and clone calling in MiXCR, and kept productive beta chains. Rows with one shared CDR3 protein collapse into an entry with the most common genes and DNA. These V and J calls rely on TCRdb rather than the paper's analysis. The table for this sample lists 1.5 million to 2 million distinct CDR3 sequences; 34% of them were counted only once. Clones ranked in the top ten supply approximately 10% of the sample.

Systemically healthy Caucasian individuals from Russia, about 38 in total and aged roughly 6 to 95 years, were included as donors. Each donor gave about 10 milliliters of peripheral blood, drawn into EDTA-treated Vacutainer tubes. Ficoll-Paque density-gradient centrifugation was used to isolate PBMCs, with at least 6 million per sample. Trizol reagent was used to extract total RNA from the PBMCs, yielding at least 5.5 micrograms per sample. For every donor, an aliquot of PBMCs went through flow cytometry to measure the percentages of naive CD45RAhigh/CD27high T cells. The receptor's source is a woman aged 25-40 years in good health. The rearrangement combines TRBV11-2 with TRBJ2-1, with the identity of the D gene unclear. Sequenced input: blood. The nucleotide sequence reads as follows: TGTGCCAGCAGCTTAGAACCAGAATACAATGAGCAGTTCTTC. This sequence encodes CASSLEPEYNEQFF. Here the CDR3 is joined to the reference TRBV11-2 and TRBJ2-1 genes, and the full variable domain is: EAGVAQSPRYKIIEKRQSVAFWCNPISGHATLYWYQQILGQGPKLLIQFQNNGVVDDSQLPKDRFSAERLKGVDSTLKIQPAKLEDSAVYLCASSLEPEYNEQFFGPGTRLTVL.